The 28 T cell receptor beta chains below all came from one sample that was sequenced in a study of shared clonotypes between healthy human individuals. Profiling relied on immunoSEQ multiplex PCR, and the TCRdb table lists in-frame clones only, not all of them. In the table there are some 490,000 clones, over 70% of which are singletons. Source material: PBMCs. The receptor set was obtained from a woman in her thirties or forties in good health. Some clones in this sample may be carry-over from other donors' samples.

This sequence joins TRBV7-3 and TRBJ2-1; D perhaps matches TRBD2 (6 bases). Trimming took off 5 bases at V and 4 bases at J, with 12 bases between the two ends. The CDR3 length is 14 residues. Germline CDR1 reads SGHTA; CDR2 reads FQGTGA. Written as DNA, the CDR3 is TGTGCCAGCAGCCCCCCGGGACTTTACAATGAGCAGTTCTTC. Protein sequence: CASSPPGLYNEQFF.

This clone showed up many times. The CDR3 here is CASSARPSGVSYNEQFF. CDR3 sequence (DNA): TGTGCCAGTAGCGCTAGGCCTAGCGGGGTCTCCTACAATGAGCAGTTCTTC. This sequence joins TRBV19 and TRBJ2-1, with 9 positions matching TRBD2. The germline V gene has CDR1 LNHDA and CDR2 SQIVND (reference sequence). The trim removed 6 bases at V and 0 bases at J, leaving 9 bases unmatched. This CDR3 region has 17 residues.

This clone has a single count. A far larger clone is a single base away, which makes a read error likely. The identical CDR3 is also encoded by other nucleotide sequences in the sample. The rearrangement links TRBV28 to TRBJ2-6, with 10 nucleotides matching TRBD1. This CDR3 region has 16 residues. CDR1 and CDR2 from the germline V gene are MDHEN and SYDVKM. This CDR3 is CAVRDRGTPGANVLTF. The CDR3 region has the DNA TGTGCCGTCCGGGACAGGGGCACCCCTGGGGCCAACGTCCTGACCTTC.

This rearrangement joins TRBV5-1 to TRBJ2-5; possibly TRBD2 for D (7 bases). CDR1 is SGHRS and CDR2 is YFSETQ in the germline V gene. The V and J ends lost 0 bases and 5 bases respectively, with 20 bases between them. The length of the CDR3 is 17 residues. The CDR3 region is CASSLAKGGRAGETQYF. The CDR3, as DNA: TGCGCCAGCAGCTTGGCCAAAGGGGGGAGGGCCGGCGAGACCCAGTACTTC. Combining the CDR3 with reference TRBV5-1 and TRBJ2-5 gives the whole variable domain KAGVTQTPRYLIKTRGQQVTLSCSPISGHRSVSWYQQTPGQGLQFLFEYFSETQRNKGNFPGRFSGRQFSNSRSEMNVSTLELGDSALYLCASSLAKGGRAGETQYFGPGTRLLVL.

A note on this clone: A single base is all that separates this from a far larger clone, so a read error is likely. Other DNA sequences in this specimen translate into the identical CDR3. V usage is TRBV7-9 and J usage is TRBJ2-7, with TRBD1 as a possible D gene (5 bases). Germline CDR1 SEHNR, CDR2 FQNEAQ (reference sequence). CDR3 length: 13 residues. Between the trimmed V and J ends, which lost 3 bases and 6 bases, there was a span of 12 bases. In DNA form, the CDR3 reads TGTGCCAGCAGCTTTGGCCCAACAGGCGAGCAGTACTTC. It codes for CASSFGPTGEQYF.

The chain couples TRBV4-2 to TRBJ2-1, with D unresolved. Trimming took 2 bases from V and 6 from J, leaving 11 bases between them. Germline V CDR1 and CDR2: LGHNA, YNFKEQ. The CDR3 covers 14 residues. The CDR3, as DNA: TGTGCCAGCAGCCAAAACCGAGGTGGCAATGAGCAGTTCTTC. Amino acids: CASSQNRGGNEQFF.

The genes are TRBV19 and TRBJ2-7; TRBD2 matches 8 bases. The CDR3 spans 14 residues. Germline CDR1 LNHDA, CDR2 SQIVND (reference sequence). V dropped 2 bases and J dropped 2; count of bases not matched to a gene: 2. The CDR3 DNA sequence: TGTGCCAGTAGTATACTAGCGGGCGCCTACGAGCAGTACTTC. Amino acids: CASSILAGAYEQYF.

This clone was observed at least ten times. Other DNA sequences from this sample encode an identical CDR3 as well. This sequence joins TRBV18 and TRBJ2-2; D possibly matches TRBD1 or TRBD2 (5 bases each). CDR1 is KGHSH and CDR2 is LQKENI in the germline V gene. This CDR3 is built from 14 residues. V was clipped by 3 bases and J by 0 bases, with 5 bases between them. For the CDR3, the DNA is TGTGCCAGCTCACCGGGGGCGAACACCGGGGAGCTGTTTTTT. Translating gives CASSPGANTGELFF.

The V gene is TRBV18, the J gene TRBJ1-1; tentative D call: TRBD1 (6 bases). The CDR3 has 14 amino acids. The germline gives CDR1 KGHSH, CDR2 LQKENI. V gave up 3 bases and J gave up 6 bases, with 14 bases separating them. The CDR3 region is CASSPPGGGPEAFF. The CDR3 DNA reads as TGTGCCAGCTCACCCCCGGGGGGCGGGCCTGAAGCTTTCTTT.

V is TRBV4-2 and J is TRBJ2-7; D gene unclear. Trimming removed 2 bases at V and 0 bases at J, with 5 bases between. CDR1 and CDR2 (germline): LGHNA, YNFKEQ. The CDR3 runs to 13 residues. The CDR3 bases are TGTGCCAGCAGCCAAACCTCCTCCTACGAGCAGTACTTC. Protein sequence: CASSQTSSYEQYF.

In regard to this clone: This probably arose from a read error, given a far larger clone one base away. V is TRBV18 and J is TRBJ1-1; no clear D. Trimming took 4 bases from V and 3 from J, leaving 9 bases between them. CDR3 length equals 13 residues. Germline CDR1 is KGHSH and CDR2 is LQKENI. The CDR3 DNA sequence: TGTGCCAGCTCACAAGACTGGGACACTGAAGCTTTCTTT. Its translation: CASSQDWDTEAFF.

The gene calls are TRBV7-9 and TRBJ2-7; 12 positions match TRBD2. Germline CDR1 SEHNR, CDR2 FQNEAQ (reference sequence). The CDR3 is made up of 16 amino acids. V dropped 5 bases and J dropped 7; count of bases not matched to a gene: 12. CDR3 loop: CASSPGTSGLGREQYF. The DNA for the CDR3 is TGTGCCAGCAGCCCCGGGACTAGCGGGTTGGGTAGGGAGCAGTACTTC.

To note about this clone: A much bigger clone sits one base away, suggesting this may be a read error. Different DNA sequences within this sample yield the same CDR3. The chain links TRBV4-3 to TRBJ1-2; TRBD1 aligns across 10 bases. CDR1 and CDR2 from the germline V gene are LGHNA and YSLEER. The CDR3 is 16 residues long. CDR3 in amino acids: CASSQERQGANYGYTF. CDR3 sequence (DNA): TGCGCCAGCAGCCAAGAAAGACAGGGGGCGAACTATGGCTATACCTTC.

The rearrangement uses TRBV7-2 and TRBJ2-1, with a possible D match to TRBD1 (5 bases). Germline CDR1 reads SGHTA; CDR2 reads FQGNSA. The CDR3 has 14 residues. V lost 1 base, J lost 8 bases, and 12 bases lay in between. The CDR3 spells CASSLGLVRDEQFF. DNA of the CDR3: TGTGCCAGCAGCTTAGGTCTGGTCAGGGATGAGCAGTTCTTC.

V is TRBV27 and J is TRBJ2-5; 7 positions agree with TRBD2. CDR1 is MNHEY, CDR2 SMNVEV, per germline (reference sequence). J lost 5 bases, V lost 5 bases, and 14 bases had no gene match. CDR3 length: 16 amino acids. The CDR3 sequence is CASSGRSGLPLETQYF. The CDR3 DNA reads TGTGCCAGCAGTGGGCGATCGGGACTACCACTGGAGACCCAGTACTTC.

The CDR3 loop reads CASSSGLAEGNLQETQYF. CDR3 DNA sequence: TGTGCCAGCAGCAGCGGACTAGCGGAGGGGAACCTCCAAGAGACCCAGTACTTC. The chain links TRBV5-4 to TRBJ2-5; 10 positions match TRBD2. The CDR3 is made up of 18 amino acids. The junction had 13 bases not matched to a gene; V was cut back by 4 bases and J by 1 base. Germline lookup yields CDR1 SGHNT and CDR2 YYREEE (reference sequence).

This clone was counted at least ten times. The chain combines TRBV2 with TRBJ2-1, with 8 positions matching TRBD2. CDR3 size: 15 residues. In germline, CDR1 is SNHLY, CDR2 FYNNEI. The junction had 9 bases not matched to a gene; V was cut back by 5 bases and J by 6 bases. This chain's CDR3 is CASSYRREVPNEQFF. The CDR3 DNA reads TGTGCCAGCAGTTACAGGCGGGAGGTTCCCAATGAGCAGTTCTTC. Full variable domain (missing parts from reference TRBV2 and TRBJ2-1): EPEVTQTPSHQVTQMGQEVILRCVPISNHLYFYWYRQILGQKVEFLVSFYNNEISEKSEIFDDQFSVERPDGSNFTLKIRSTKLEDSAMYFCASSYRREVPNEQFFGPGTRLTVL.

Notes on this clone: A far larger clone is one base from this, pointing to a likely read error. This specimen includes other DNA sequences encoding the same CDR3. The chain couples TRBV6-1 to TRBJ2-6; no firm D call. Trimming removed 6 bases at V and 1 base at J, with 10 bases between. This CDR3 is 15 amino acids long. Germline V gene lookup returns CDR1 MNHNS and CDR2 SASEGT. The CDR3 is CASSADPSGANVLTF. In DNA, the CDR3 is TGTGCCAGCAGCGCTGACCCTTCTGGGGCCAACGTCCTGACTTTC.

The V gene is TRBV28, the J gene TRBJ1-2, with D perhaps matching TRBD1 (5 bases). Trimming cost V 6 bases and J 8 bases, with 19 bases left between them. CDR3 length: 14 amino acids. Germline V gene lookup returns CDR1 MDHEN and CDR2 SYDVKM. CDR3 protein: CASSPGGQDVGYTF. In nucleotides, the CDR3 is TGTGCCAGCAGCCCAGGCGGACAAGACGTGGGCTACACCTTC.

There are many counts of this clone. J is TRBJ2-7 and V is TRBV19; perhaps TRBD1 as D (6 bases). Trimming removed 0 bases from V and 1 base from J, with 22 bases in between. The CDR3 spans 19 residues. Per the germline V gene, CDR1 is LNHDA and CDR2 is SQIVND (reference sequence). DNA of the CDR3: TGTGCCAGTAGTATAGATCCGTCTCCCGACAGGACGACGTCCTACGAGCAGTACTTC. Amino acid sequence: CASSIDPSPDRTTSYEQYF.

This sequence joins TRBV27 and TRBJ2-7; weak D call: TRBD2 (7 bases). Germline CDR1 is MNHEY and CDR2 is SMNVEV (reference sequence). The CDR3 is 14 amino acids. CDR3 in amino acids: CPEGGSGERNEQYF. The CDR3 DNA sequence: TGTCCCGAGGGGGGAAGCGGGGAGCGGAACGAGCAGTACTTC.

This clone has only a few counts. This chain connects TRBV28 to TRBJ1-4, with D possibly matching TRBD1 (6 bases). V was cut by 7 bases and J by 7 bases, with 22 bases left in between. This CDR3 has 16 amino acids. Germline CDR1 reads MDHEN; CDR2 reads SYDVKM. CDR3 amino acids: CASTGNAGGGVEKLFF. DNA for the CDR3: TGTGCCAGCACCGGTAATGCCGGCGGGGGCGTTGAAAAACTGTTTTTT.

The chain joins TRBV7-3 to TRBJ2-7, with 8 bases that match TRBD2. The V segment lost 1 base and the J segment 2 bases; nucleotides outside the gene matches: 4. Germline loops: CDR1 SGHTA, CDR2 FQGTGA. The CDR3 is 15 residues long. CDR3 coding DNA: TGTGCCAGCAGCTTAAGCTTAGCGGGACCCTACGAGCAGTACTTC. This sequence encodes CASSLSLAGPYEQYF.

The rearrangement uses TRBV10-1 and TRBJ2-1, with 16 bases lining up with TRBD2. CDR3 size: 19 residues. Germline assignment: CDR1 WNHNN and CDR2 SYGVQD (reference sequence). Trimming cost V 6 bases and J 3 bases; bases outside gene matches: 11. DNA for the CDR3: TGCGCCAGCAGCTATGGGACTAGCGGGAGGGGGAATCGCTACAATGAGCAGTTCTTC. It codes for CASSYGTSGRGNRYNEQFF.

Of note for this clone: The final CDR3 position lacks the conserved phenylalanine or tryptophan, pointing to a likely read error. The CDR3 spells CASGIGVYEQYL. Written as DNA, the CDR3 is TGTGCCAGCGGTATAGGCGTCTACGAGCAGTACCTC. The chain combines TRBV28 with TRBJ2-7; D is undetermined. CDR1 is MDHEN, CDR2 SYDVKM, per germline. CDR3 size: 12 residues. The V and J ends lost 8 bases and 3 bases respectively, with 11 bases between them.

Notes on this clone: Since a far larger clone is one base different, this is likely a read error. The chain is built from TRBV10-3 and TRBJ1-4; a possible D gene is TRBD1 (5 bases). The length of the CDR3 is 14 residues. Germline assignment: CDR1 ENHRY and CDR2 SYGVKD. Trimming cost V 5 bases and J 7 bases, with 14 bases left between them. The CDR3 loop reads CAISTLPGGEKLFF. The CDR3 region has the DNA TGTGCCATCAGTACTCTACCTGGGGGTGAAAAACTGTTTTTT.

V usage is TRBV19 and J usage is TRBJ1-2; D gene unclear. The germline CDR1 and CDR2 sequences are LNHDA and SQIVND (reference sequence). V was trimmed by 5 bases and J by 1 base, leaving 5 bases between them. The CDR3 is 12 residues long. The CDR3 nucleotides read TGTGCCAGTAGTTTCAATAACTATGGCTACACCTTC. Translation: CASSFNNYGYTF. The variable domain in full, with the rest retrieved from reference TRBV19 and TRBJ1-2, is DGGITQSPKYLFRKEGQNVTLSCEQNLNHDAMYWYRQDPGQGLRLIYYSQIVNDFQKGDIAEGYSVSREKKESFPLTVTSAQKNPTAFYLCASSFNNYGYTFGSGTRLTVV.

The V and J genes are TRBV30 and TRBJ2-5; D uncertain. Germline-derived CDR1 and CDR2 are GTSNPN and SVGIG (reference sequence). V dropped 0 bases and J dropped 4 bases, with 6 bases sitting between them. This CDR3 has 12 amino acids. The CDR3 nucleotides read TGTGCCTGGAGTGTACCCGCAGAGACCCAGTACTTC. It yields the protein CAWSVPAETQYF.